This T cell receptor (beta chain) was found in a study of OX40 agonist ivuxolimab in advanced cancers. Study-level information: With a range of roughly 23 to 85, age averaged approximately 60 years, and about 83% were male.

The table came from immunoSEQ multiplex PCR; TCRdb's copy has only in-frame clones and leaves some out. The sample gives around 65,000 clones, around 90% of which show up once; 0.3% to 0.35% is in the top ten. The CDR3 is made up of 17 amino acids. The V gene lost 0 bases and the J gene lost 2 bases, with 17 bases spanning the gap. In germline, CDR1 is SGHDT, CDR2 YYEEEE. This clone occurred once. This sequence joins TRBV5-6 and TRBJ2-5; TRBD1 or TRBD2 may be the D gene (5 bases each). The TCR comes from an adult with an advanced solid tumor such as melanoma, head and neck, liver or kidney cancer. The sequencing here drew on CD4+ or CD8+ T cells sorted from blood, taken in a trial of the OX40 agonist ivuxolimab. Here the CDR3 DNA reads TGTGCCAGCAGCTTGGTATTGTATCGGGGCTTACAAGAGACCCAGTACTTC. Encoded protein: CASSLVLYRGLQETQYF.